This TCR beta chain was found in a study of blood T cell repertoires in COVID-19. Study details: Samples of COVID-19 (acute and convalescent) were obtained from the United States, Italy and Spain. In each case, the material was cDNA or gDNA derived from T cells, B-cell-depleted T cells, or PBMCs.

CDR3 size: 12 residues. Trimming left V 1 base short and J 9 bases short, with 4 bases between. Per the germline V gene, CDR1 is SGHAT and CDR2 is FQNNGV. This clone was detected a few times. Per the authors' pipeline: Reference gene primers were amplified, and this amplification served to estimate nucleated cell counts. Assay: immunoSEQ multiplex PCR; the TCRdb copy retains only in-frame clones and omits some. The V and J calls and the clone size are those of that table, but D and trimming were determined from the DNA. The data hold tens of thousands of clones, with around 89% observed a single time.

This sequence joins TRBV11-2 and TRBJ1-6; D ambiguous. This receptor was taken from a man between 45 and 60 years old with acute or convalescent COVID-19. The sample taken for sequencing was peripheral blood. The CDR3 reads CASSLVGSPLHF. The CDR3 DNA sequence: TGTGCCAGCAGCTTAGTCGGTTCACCCCTCCACTTT.